This T cell receptor (beta chain) was captured in a study of shared clonotypes between healthy human individuals. Study-wide results and limits: Clonotype sharing among donors was thought likely to change with sequencing depth.

A note on this clone: Its antigen is unknown.

Samples underwent the assay at deep level. Profiling relied on immunoSEQ multiplex PCR, and the TCRdb table lists in-frame clones only, not all of them. In the table there are around 990,000 clones, roughly 80% of which are singletons. Germline V gene sequence: CDR1 MRHNA, CDR2 SNTAGT. The CDR3 is made up of 14 amino acids. V was shortened by 5 bases and J by 4 bases, with 14 bases between the two germline ends. The J gene is TRBJ1-1, the V gene TRBV6-4, with D possibly matching TRBD1 (6 bases). This clonotype was sampled from a man aged 18 to 30 in good health. Some clones in this sample may be carry-over from other donors' samples. The specimen was memory CD4+ T cells from PBMCs. Noted subset: CD45RA-negative fraction. The chain's CDR3 is CASSNREGGTEAFF. CDR3 DNA sequence: TGTGCCAGCAGTAACCGGGAGGGGGGCACTGAAGCTTTCTTT.